Included here is one T cell receptor beta chain sequence, with context. No antigen is known for it. Germline-derived CDR1 and CDR2 are SGHNT and YYREEE (reference sequence). V was trimmed by 4 bases and J by 5 bases, leaving 16 bases between them. This CDR3 comprises 15 residues. This sample is drawn from a study of T cells in localized non-small cell lung cancer. Findings and caveats of the study: Uninvolved adjacent lung, not tumor, had the highest T cell clonality. Across samples, adjacent lung featured a median 57 of the top 100 tumor clones. Those with higher blood T cell density had longer overall survival. A single tumor region was sequenced, leaving heterogeneity possible.

Using immunoSEQ multiplex PCR, the repertoire was profiled, and TCRdb retains in-frame clones only, with some absent. The data show some 19,000 clones, with around nine tenths seen just once and about 4.2% held by the top ten. The TCR was taken from a male donor at least 60 years old with stage I squamous cell lung carcinoma. The chain recombines TRBV5-4 with TRBJ1-5, with D unresolved. The source material was peripheral blood, sampled before any cancer treatment. CDR3 nucleotides: TGTGCCAGCAGCCTGAACCCTGACGGACATCAGCCCCAGCATTTT. Its protein is CASSLNPDGHQPQHF. The entire variable domain, with the rest obtained from reference TRBV5-4 and TRBJ1-5, is as follows: ETGVTQSPTHLIKTRGQQVTLRCSSQSGHNTVSWYQQALGQGPQFIFQYYREEENGRGNFPPRFSGLQFPNYSSELNVNALELDDSALYLCASSLNPDGHQPQHFGDGTRLSIL.